One sample yielded the 27 T cell receptor beta chains listed below, sequenced in a study of cytomegalovirus exposure and HLA in healthy donors (dated by TCRdb to the late 2010s). The library was generated by the immunoSEQ multiplex PCR assay. For the multiplex PCR, a mixture combining 60 forward primers for TCR Vbeta segments and 13 reverse primers for TCR Jbeta segments was used. Entries here come from immuneACCESS through TCRdb and include only in-frame sequences with V and J called. Some clones fail to appear in such tables; in the studies checked, an unresolved V gene covers under half of the shortfall, and the cause of the remainder is unknown. Counted in this sample were 110,000 to 150,000 clones; around 80% of them appeared once. The ten most abundant clones make up about 4.3% of the sample. The sequencing sample was made of PBMCs. The receptors shown here come from a man in his forties in good health and CMV-seronegative.

The genes are TRBV9 and TRBJ1-3; 9 bases align to TRBD1. Germline V gives CDR1 SGDLS, CDR2 YYNGEE. V shed 4 bases and J 0 bases; nucleotides not matched to a gene: 8. The CDR3 spans 17 residues. The CDR3 region has the DNA TGTGCCAGCAGCACCCCCGGGACAGGGCGCTCTGGAAACACCATATATTTT. It yields the protein CASSTPGTGRSGNTIYF. The full variable domain, completed using reference TRBV9 and TRBJ1-3, is DSGVTQTPKHLITATGQRVTLRCSPRSGDLSVYWYQQSLDQGLQFLIQYYNGEERAKGNILERFSAQQFPDLHSELNLSSLELGDSALYFCASSTPGTGRSGNTIYFGEGSWLTVV.

The sample holds a few counts of this clone. The rearrangement links TRBV28 to TRBJ2-3, with D possibly TRBD2 on 6 matching bases. CDR1 is MDHEN and CDR2 is SYDVKM in the germline V gene. V lost 6 bases and J lost 2, with 18 bases in between. The CDR3 extends over 16 amino acids. The CDR3 is CASSKMLATFTDTQYF. Written as DNA, the CDR3 is TGTGCCAGCAGCAAGATGCTAGCGACTTTCACAGATACGCAGTATTTT.

This clone was counted a few times. The V and J genes are TRBV10-3 and TRBJ1-1; D remains unclear. Germline-derived CDR1 and CDR2 are ENHRY and SYGVKD. Trimming stripped 3 bases from V and 1 base from J, with 6 bases between. The CDR3 covers 13 residues. For the CDR3, the DNA is TGTGCCATCAGTGAAACAGCGAACACTGAAGCTTTCTTT. The encoded protein is CAISETANTEAFF.

The V and J genes are TRBV7-9 and TRBJ1-6, with no clear D. Germline CDR1 and CDR2: SEHNR and FQNEAQ (reference sequence). This CDR3 has 13 amino acids. Trimming took off 1 base at V and 6 bases at J, with 4 bases between the two ends. The CDR3 here is CASSLGGNSPLHF. CDR3 DNA: TGTGCCAGCAGCTTAGGCGGTAATTCACCCCTCCACTTT.

This rearrangement joins TRBV27 to TRBJ1-2, with 11 bases lining up with TRBD1. V lost 6 bases to trimming and J lost 4 bases; unmatched junction nucleotides: 4. The CDR3 is 14 amino acids. Germline V gene sequence: CDR1 MNHEY, CDR2 SMNVEV (reference sequence). The CDR3 DNA reads TGTGCCAGCAGGGGGACAGGGGGGGCCTATGGCTACACCTTC. This sequence encodes CASRGTGGAYGYTF.

This clone was seen a few times. The chain is built from TRBV27 and TRBJ1-4; tentative D call: TRBD1 (6 bases). CDR3 length: 15 residues. Between the trimmed V and J ends, which lost 2 bases and 7 bases, there was a span of 14 bases. Germline V gives CDR1 MNHEY, CDR2 SMNVEV (reference sequence). The CDR3 nucleotides are TGTGCCAGCAGTTTAGGGGGGGCGGAGGGTGAAAAACTGTTTTTT. Translated: CASSLGGAEGEKLFF.

This clone showed up just a few times. V and J are TRBV6-6 and TRBJ2-1; D unresolved. Trimming pared 10 bases from V and 1 base from J, leaving 20 bases between. Germline CDR1 and CDR2: MNHNY and SVGAGI (reference sequence). CDR3 length: 16 amino acids. In DNA, the CDR3 is TGTGCCACCTTTGCCCCCTGGCTTGTTTCCTACAATGAGCAGTTCTTC. It encodes CATFAPWLVSYNEQFF.

This clone showed up just a few times. The chain carries TRBV28 and TRBJ2-7; D is undetermined. The germline gives CDR1 MDHEN, CDR2 SYDVKM. V lost 5 bases to trimming and J lost 4 bases, with 6 bases between them. This CDR3 has 11 residues. CDR3 in amino acids: CASSRKYEQYF. CDR3 bases: TGTGCCAGCAGTCGTAAATACGAGCAGTACTTC.

The rearrangement links TRBV28 to TRBJ1-1, with 7 bases aligning to TRBD1. Germline V gene lookup returns CDR1 MDHEN and CDR2 SYDVKM. Trimming at V came to 2 bases and at J to 7 bases, leaving 10 bases not matched to a gene. This CDR3 region has 15 residues. This CDR3 is CASSLLRQGSDEAFF. CDR3 DNA sequence: TGTGCCAGCAGTTTACTCCGACAGGGTAGTGATGAAGCTTTCTTT.

The rearrangement joins TRBV5-4 to TRBJ1-1; a weak D match, TRBD1 (5 bases). Trimming shortened V by 3 bases and J by 2 bases, and 11 bases separated the two germline ends. The CDR3 runs 14 residues. Germline V lookup: CDR1 SGHNT, CDR2 YYREEE (reference sequence). CDR3: CASSSRQINTEAFF. CDR3 in DNA: TGTGCCAGCAGCTCCCGACAGATTAACACTGAAGCTTTCTTT.

The genes are TRBV28 and TRBJ1-3; possibly TRBD1 for D (6 bases). The CDR3 totals 14 residues. Trimming left V 10 bases short and J 0 bases short, with 13 bases between. Germline CDR1 MDHEN, CDR2 SYDVKM. The CDR3, as DNA: TGTGCCACATGGGGGGGACACTCTGGAAACACCATATATTTT. This sequence encodes CATWGGHSGNTIYF.

The gene calls are TRBV5-1 and TRBJ2-5; 8 positions agree with TRBD1. The CDR3 has 15 amino acids. From germline, CDR1 is SGHRS and CDR2 YFSETQ. J was trimmed by 11 bases and V by 0 bases; bases with no gene match: 12. CDR3 loop: CASSLGDRIMVEQYF. CDR3 sequence (DNA): TGCGCCAGCAGCTTGGGGGACAGGATAATGGTGGAGCAGTACTTC.

The chain carries TRBV5-1 and TRBJ2-5, with D perhaps TRBD1 (6 bases). CDR3 length: 13 amino acids. CDR1 is SGHRS, CDR2 YFSETQ, per germline. Deletions cut 4 bases from V and 3 bases from J, with 10 bases between. The DNA for the CDR3 is TGCGCCAGCAGCACCGGACAGAAAGAGACCCAGTACTTC. Translated: CASSTGQKETQYF. Looking up the rest from reference TRBV5-1 and TRBJ2-5 gives the full variable domain: KAGVTQTPRYLIKTRGQQVTLSCSPISGHRSVSWYQQTPGQGLQFLFEYFSETQRNKGNFPGRFSGRQFSNSRSEMNVSTLELGDSALYLCASSTGQKETQYFGPGTRLLVL.

The chain employs TRBV5-1 and TRBJ2-2, with 7 bases matching TRBD2. Germline V gives CDR1 SGHRS, CDR2 YFSETQ. With 0 bases clipped from V and 1 base from J, the junction kept 0 bases outside the gene matches. The length of the CDR3 is 15 residues. In DNA form, the CDR3 reads TGCGCCAGCAGCTTGGGCGGGGGGAACACCGGGGAGCTGTTTTTT. Translated, it gives CASSLGGGNTGELFF.

The chain employs TRBV19 and TRBJ1-5, with D tentatively TRBD1 (6 bases). CDR1 and CDR2 (germline): LNHDA, SQIVND (reference sequence). The length of the CDR3 is 18 residues. V lost 3 bases, J lost 6 bases, and 24 bases lay in between. The CDR3 bases are TGTGCCAGTAGTATTTCGGGGCGATACAGGGCTGGCGGTCAGCCCCAGCATTTT. The encoded protein is CASSISGRYRAGGQPQHF.

This clone was recorded a few times. The genes are TRBV4-3 and TRBJ2-1; 10 nucleotides agree with TRBD2. This CDR3 is built from 17 residues. V dropped 4 bases and J dropped 1; count of bases not matched to a gene: 7. Germline V gene lookup returns CDR1 LGHNA and CDR2 YSLEER. CDR3 bases: TGCGCCAGCAGCCCTACAGCGGGGGGGGGATCCTACAATGAGCAGTTCTTC. It codes for CASSPTAGGGSYNEQFF.

This sequence joins TRBV30 and TRBJ1-1; no reliable D call. The V end lost 0 bases, the J end lost 6 bases, and 11 bases lay between the germline ends. Germline V gives CDR1 GTSNPN, CDR2 SVGIG (reference sequence). This CDR3 region has 13 residues. CDR3 DNA sequence: TGTGCCTGGAGTGTACTAGGGAGCGCTGAAGCTTTCTTT. As protein: CAWSVLGSAEAFF. The entire variable domain, with the rest obtained from reference TRBV30 and TRBJ1-1, is as follows: SQTIHQWPATLVQPVGSPLSLECTVEGTSNPNLYWYRQAAGRGLQLLFYSVGIGQISSEVPQNLSASRPQDRQFILSSKKLLLSDSGFYLCAWSVLGSAEAFFGQGTRLTVV.

This clone was detected a few times. The chain carries TRBV27 and TRBJ1-1; D remains ambiguous. This CDR3 contains 13 residues. Trimming removed 6 bases from V and 2 bases from J, with 10 bases in between. Germline V CDR1 and CDR2: MNHEY, SMNVEV (reference sequence). CDR3 coding DNA: TGTGCCAGCAGGGAGATGGGTAACACTGAAGCTTTCTTT. It specifies CASREMGNTEAFF.

A single count supports this clone. This chain links TRBV27 with TRBJ1-5; no reliable D call. CDR3 length: 16 amino acids. Deletions cut 3 bases from V and 2 bases from J, with 14 bases between. Germline V lookup: CDR1 MNHEY, CDR2 SMNVEV (reference sequence). The CDR3, as DNA: TGTGCCAGCAGTTTGCAAGACTTCGGGGGCAATCAGCCCCAGCATTTT. The encoded protein is CASSLQDFGGNQPQHF.

This chain joins TRBV7-8 and TRBJ1-5; unclear D gene. V lost 0 bases and J 6 bases, leaving 6 bases between the germline ends. The V gene's germline CDR1 is SGHVS and CDR2 FQNEAQ. The CDR3 length is 13 residues. CDR3 residues: CASSLALTQPQHF. The CDR3 bases are TGTGCCAGCAGCTTAGCGCTAACTCAGCCCCAGCATTTT. Based on the CDR3 plus reference TRBV7-8 and TRBJ1-5, the full variable domain is GAGVSQSPRYKVAKRGQDVALRCDPISGHVSLFWYQQALGQGPEFLTYFQNEAQLDKSGLPSDRFFAERPEGSVSTLKIQRTQQEDSAVYLCASSLALTQPQHFGDGTRLSIL.

V usage is TRBV18 and J usage is TRBJ1-1; no reliable D call. Germline CDR1 is KGHSH and CDR2 is LQKENI. The germline V and J ends were trimmed by 6 bases and 2 bases, with 10 bases remaining between them. The CDR3 is 13 amino acids. The CDR3 reads CASSQNPNTEAFF. Written as DNA, the CDR3 is TGTGCCAGCTCCCAAAATCCAAACACTGAAGCTTTCTTT.

The gene calls are TRBV7-2 and TRBJ1-5, with TRBD1 as a possible D gene (5 bases). CDR1 SGHTA and CDR2 FQGNSA come from the germline V gene. V was trimmed by 0 bases and J by 3 bases, leaving 18 bases between them. This CDR3 is built from 18 residues. CDR3 protein: CASSLALGTGVLNQPQHF. CDR3 nucleotide sequence: TGTGCCAGCAGCTTAGCGCTTGGTACGGGGGTCCTCAATCAGCCCCAGCATTTT.

This sequence joins TRBV19 and TRBJ2-7; no firm D call. Per the germline V gene, CDR1 is LNHDA and CDR2 is SQIVND (reference sequence). Trimming took off 3 bases at V and 3 bases at J, with 9 bases between the two ends. The CDR3 sequence is 13 residues long. The CDR3 loop reads CASSMGNLYEQYF. The CDR3 coding sequence is TGTGCCAGTAGTATGGGCAACCTCTACGAGCAGTACTTC.

The chain carries TRBV5-1 and TRBJ2-5; tentatively, D is TRBD2 (7 bases). V lost 0 bases to trimming and J lost 5 bases, with 11 bases between them. The CDR3 length is 14 residues. Germline CDR1 is SGHRS and CDR2 is YFSETQ. As DNA, the CDR3 is TGCGCCAGCAGCTTGGGGGGGGGCCTGGAGACCCAGTACTTC. This gives the protein CASSLGGGLETQYF.

In this sample, this clone turned up a few times. Distinct nucleotide sequences in the sample also encode this CDR3. The chain combines TRBV10-1 with TRBJ1-1, with TRBD1 matching 10 bases. The CDR3 covers 15 residues. CDR1 WNHNN and CDR2 SYGVQD come from the germline V gene (reference sequence). After removal of 7 bases from V and 0 bases from J, the junction contained 5 bases not matched to a gene. The CDR3 DNA follows: TGCGCCAGCAAGCCGGGACAGGGGATGAACACTGAAGCTTTCTTT. It codes for CASKPGQGMNTEAFF.

The chain uses TRBV4-2 and TRBJ2-1; D is unresolved. Deletions cut 0 bases from V and 5 bases from J, with 11 bases between. The CDR3 extends over 15 amino acids. Germline V gene lookup returns CDR1 LGHNA and CDR2 YNFKEQ. Written as DNA, the CDR3 is TGTGCCAGCAGCCAAGATGAGGCGGATAACAATGAGCAGTTCTTC. This gives the protein CASSQDEADNNEQFF.

In DNA, the CDR3 is TGCAGCGTTGAAGGGCGGGGGGGAACCAACACCGGGGAGCTGTTTTTT. Protein: CSVEGRGGTNTGELFF. V is TRBV29-1 and J is TRBJ2-2; TRBD2 aligns across 9 bases. The CDR3 consists of 16 residues. The V gene's germline CDR1 is SQVTM and CDR2 ANQGSEA. After removal of 1 base from V and 2 bases from J, the junction contained 5 bases not matched to a gene.